The sample holds a few counts of the clone carrying this T cell receptor beta chain. The data were taken from a study of identical twins. CDR1 and CDR2 from the germline V gene are SQVTM and ANQGSEA. V was clipped by 7 bases and J by 4 bases; unmatched bases: 10. This CDR3 is built from 14 residues. TCRdb itself ran the 5' RACE reads through MiXCR, one entry per CDR3 protein. The sample comprises roughly 500,000 distinct CDR3 sequences, less than 25% of which are singletons, and approximately 0.95% rests with the top ten. This same sample was also part of a study on T cells expressing NK-cell markers. From that report: Dominant NKG2C+ clonotype frequencies of roughly 1.0-8% of CD8+ T cells were measured in more than five donors.

The material sequenced was CD4+ T cells sorted from blood. This sequence was found in a woman aged 18-35 years in good health. The chain has TRBV29-1 and TRBJ1-1; 9 bases fit TRBD1. The DNA for the CDR3 is TGCAGCGGGAGTACAGGGGGCGGCCGCACTGAAGCTTTCTTT. Its protein is CSGSTGGGRTEAFF.